The rows below give T cell receptor beta chains drawn from one sample of a study of blood T cell repertoires in COVID-19. Only in-frame clones appear in the TCRdb table, and some are missing; sequencing was by immunoSEQ multiplex PCR. The data contain approximately 170,000 clones, over 80% of them seen just once; the ten biggest clones take up about an eighth. The sample was peripheral blood. The receptors were sampled from a man between 65 and 85 years old who had recovered from COVID-19. The CDR3 runs from the conserved cysteine through the conserved F or W. D genes are given only for firm matches. A row's size may be missing; if present it is once, few, many or a size class.

TRBJ1-5	.	TRBD1	TRBV29-1	TGCAGCGCTGGACAGGGGAACGATCAGCCCCAGCATTTT	CSAGQGNDQPQHF
TRBJ2-7	.	TRBD1	TRBV15	TGTGCCACCAGCAGAGCTAGGACAGGGACCTACGAGCAGTACTTC	CATSRARTGTYEQYF
TRBJ2-7	.	.	TRBV10-2	TGCGCCAGCATTCAGGGGCCGGCCTACGAGCAGTACTTC	CASIQGPAYEQYF
TRBJ2-7	few	.	TRBV9	TGTGCCAGCAGCCCAGGGACTTACTACGAGCAGTACTTC	CASSPGTYYEQYF
TRBJ2-7	.	.	TRBV6-4	TGTGCCAGCCCCCGACGGGTGGGAGCCTACGAGCAGTACTTC	CASPRRVGAYEQYF
TRBJ1-2	.	.	TRBV3-1/TRBV3-2	TGTGCCAGCAGCCAACAGGGGAACTATGGCTACACCTTC	CASSQQGNYGYTF
TRBJ2-1	.	.	TRBV6-2/TRBV6-3	TGTGCCAGCAGCTTCCAACCCCGGACAGTCTTCTTC	CASSFQPRTVFF
TRBJ1-1	.	.	TRBV18	TGTGCCAGCTCGTTTAGTAGGAACACTGAAGCTTTCTTT	CASSFSRNTEAFF
TRBJ1-1	once	.	TRBV5-1	TGCGCCAGCAGCTTTGAGGGAGCCACTGAAGCTTTCTTT	CASSFEGATEAFF
TRBJ1-5	once	.	TRBV6-6	TGTGCCAGCAGCCCACCCCCGGGCAATCAGCCCCAGCATTTT	CASSPPPGNQPQHF
TRBJ1-2	.	.	TRBV18	TGTGCCAGCTCACCACCCGACAGCTTTGGCTACACCTTC	CASSPPDSFGYTF
TRBJ2-2	.	TRBD1	TRBV9	TGTGCCAGCAGCTTTCTGGACAGGGCAAACACCGGGGAGCTGTTTTTT	CASSFLDRANTGELFF
TRBJ2-7	.	.	TRBV2	TGTGCCAGCAGGATGGGTAGCGGTACCTACGAGCAGTACTTC	CASRMGSGTYEQYF
TRBJ2-3	few	.	TRBV7-9	TGTGCCAGCAGCAAGACTAGACCCCCCACAGATACGCAGTATTTT	CASSKTRPPTDTQYF
TRBJ2-7	once	TRBD2	TRBV19	TGTGCCAGTAGTATGCGGCGGGAGTCCTACGAGCAGTACTTC	CASSMRRESYEQYF
TRBJ2-3	.	TRBD1	TRBV28	TGTGCCAGCAGTCCCAGCCCGGGACAGGGAACAGATACGCAGTATTTT	CASSPSPGQGTDTQYF
TRBJ1-2	.	TRBD1	TRBV18	TGTGCCAGCGCCGAGTTGGGGACAGCTGGCTACACCTTC	CASAELGTAGYTF
TRBJ2-1	.	.	TRBV11-3	TGTGCCAGCAGCTTATTCAGGGAAACTGAGCAGTTCTTC	CASSLFRETEQFF
TRBJ1-5	few	.	TRBV5-4	TGTGCCAGCAGCTTGAATAACAATCAGCCCCAGCATTTT	CASSLNNNQPQHF
TRBJ2-7	.	.	TRBV19	TGTGCCAGTAGCCTGGACAAGGGCCCCTACGAGCAGTACTTC	CASSLDKGPYEQYF
TRBJ1-2	.	TRBD1	TRBV12-3/TRBV12-4	TGTGCCAGCAACCAGGACAGGGGGAATGGCTACACCTTC	CASNQDRGNGYTF
TRBJ1-5	.	TRBD1	TRBV5-4	TGTGCCAGCAGCTTACAGGGGAGTGGTAATCAGCCCCAGCATTTT	CASSLQGSGNQPQHF
TRBJ2-1	.	.	TRBV6-5	TGTGCCAGCAGTTACGGGGCCGCAGGTAGCAATGAGCAGTTCTTC	CASSYGAAGSNEQFF
TRBJ1-5	.	TRBD1	TRBV11-2	TGTGCCAGCAGCTTCGGGACAGGGTTTCAGCCCCAGCATTTT	CASSFGTGFQPQHF
TRBJ2-1	.	TRBD2	TRBV28	TGTGCCAGCAGTTTGGCGGGAGGCTCCTACAATGAGCAGTTCTTC	CASSLAGGSYNEQFF
TRBJ2-1	.	TRBD2	TRBV13	TGTGCCAGCAGCTTAGGCGGGAGGGTTGGCAATGAGCAGTTCTTC	CASSLGGRVGNEQFF
TRBJ2-7	.	TRBD2	TRBV27	TGTGCCAGCACCGGACTAGCGGGAGAGGGAGAGCAGTACTTC	CASTGLAGEGEQYF
TRBJ2-1	.	TRBD2	TRBV19	TGTGCCAGTACTTCACTAGCGGGTTCCTACAATGAGCAGTTCTTC	CASTSLAGSYNEQFF
TRBJ2-7	few	TRBD2	TRBV6-2/TRBV6-3	TGTGCCAGCAGTAAACTAGCGGGGGAGCAGTACTTC	CASSKLAGEQYF
TRBJ2-5	.	.	TRBV12-5	TGTGCTAGTGGTTTGGGGCTGAAAGAGACCCAGTACTTC	CASGLGLKETQYF
TRBJ1-2	few	TRBD1	TRBV29-1	TGCAGCGTTGGTTCTCAACAGGGGTACTATGGCTACACCTTC	CSVGSQQGYYGYTF
TRBJ2-5	.	.	TRBV4-3	TGCGCCAGCAGCCAAGACCGTTACAGCCAAGAGACCCAGTACTTC	CASSQDRYSQETQYF
TRBJ2-3	once	.	TRBV11-2	TGTGCCAGCAGCCGAATGAGAACAGGAGATACGCAGTATTTT	CASSRMRTGDTQYF
TRBJ2-3	.	.	TRBV18	TGTGCCAGCTCACCAAATGGCCGGGAAGATACGCAGTATTTT	CASSPNGREDTQYF
TRBJ1-3	many	TRBD1	TRBV5-4	TGTGCCAGCAGCCTGGGACAGGGAAGCTCTGGAAACACCATATATTTT	CASSLGQGSSGNTIYF
TRBJ2-5	.	TRBD2	TRBV6-1	TGTGCCAGCAGTGAAGCGTCTCGGGAGGAAGAGACCCAGTACTTC	CASSEASREEETQYF
TRBJ1-4	.	TRBD1	TRBV27	TGTGCCAGCAGTCTGCAGGGGGCAACTAATGAAAAACTGTTTTTT	CASSLQGATNEKLFF